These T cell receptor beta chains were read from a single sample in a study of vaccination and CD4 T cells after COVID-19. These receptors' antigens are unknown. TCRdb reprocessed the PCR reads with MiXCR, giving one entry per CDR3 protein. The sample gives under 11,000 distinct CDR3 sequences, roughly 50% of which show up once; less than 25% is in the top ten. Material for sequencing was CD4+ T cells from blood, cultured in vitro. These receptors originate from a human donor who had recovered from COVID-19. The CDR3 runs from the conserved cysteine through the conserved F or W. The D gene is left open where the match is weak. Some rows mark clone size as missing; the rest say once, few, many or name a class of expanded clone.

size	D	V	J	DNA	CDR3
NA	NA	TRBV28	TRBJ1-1	TGTGCCAGCGGTACACGTTCTGAAGCTTTCTTT	CASGTRSEAFF
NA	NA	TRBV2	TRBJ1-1	TGTGCCAGCAGTGTGGGCGGATTGAACACTGAAGCTTTCTTT	CASSVGGLNTEAFF
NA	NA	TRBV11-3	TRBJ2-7	TGTGCCAGCAGCCTCGGTGAAGCCTACGAGCAGTACTTC	CASSLGEAYEQYF
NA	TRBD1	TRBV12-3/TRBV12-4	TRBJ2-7	TGTGCCAGCAGTGCGGGACAGGGGTTCTACGAGCAGTACTTC	CASSAGQGFYEQYF
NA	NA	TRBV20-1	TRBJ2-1	TGCAGTGCTAGAGGGAACGGCTACAATGAGCAGTTCTTC	CSARGNGYNEQFF
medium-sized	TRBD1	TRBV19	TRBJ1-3	TGTGCCAGTAGTCGGACAGGACTTAACTCTGGAAACACCATATATTTT	CASSRTGLNSGNTIYF
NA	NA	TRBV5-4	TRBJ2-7	TGTGCCAGCAGCTTGATTGAGTCTGGCGAGCAGTACTTC	CASSLIESGEQYF
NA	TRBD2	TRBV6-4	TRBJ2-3	TGTGCCAGCAGTGTAGGACTAGGCACAGATACGCAGTATTTT	CASSVGLGTDTQYF
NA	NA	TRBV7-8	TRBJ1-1	TGTGCCAGCAGCCTGGGGCGGGAAAGTTGGGTAGCTTTCTTT	CASSLGRESWVAFF
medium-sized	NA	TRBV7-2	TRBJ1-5	TGTGCCAGCAGCCCTCGAGGCAATCAGCCCCAGCATTTT	CASSPRGNQPQHF
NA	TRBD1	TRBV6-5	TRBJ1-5	TGTGCCAGCAGTTCCCGGGCCGGACAGGGAAGCAATCAGCCCCAGCATTTT	CASSSRAGQGSNQPQHF
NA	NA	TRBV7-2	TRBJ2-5	TGTGCCAGCAGCCGGCGGGAGACCCAGTACTTC	CASSRRETQYF
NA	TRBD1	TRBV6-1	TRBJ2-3	TGTGCCAGCAGTGAAGGGACAGGGGGCACAGATACGCAGTATTTT	CASSEGTGGTDTQYF
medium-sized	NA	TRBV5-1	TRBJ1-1	TGCGCCAGCCAGACGGGCGGGAGCGGTGAAGCTTTCTTT	CASQTGGSGEAFF
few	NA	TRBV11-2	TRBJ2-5	TGTGCCAGCAGCATCCAAGAGACCCAGTACTTC	CASSIQETQYF
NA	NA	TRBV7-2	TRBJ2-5	TGTGCCAGCAGCTTAGCGCTTGGGCGGGAGACCCAGTACTTC	CASSLALGRETQYF
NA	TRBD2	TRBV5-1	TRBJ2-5	TGCGCCAGCAGCCCGCCCGGGACTAGCAGGTACCAAGAGACCCAGTACTTC	CASSPPGTSRYQETQYF
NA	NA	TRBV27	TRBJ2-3	TGTGCCAGCAGTTCCGCCATGGGGGGGGGGCAGTTTTATACGCAGTATTTT	CASSSAMGGGQFYTQYF
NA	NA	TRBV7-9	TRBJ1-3	TGTGCCAGCAGCCATCGGGGCTCTGGAAACACCATATATTTT	CASSHRGSGNTIYF
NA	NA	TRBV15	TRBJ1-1	TGTGCCACCGCTAAGGGGCAGCCGTTTGACGCTGAAGCTTTCTTT	CATAKGQPFDAEAFF
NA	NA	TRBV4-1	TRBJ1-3	TGCGCCAGCAGACCAAGGTCTGGGACTGGAAACACCATATATTTT	CASRPRSGTGNTIYF
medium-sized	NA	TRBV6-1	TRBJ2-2	TGTGCCAGCAGGCAGGGGCCCACCGGGGAGCTGTTTTTT	CASRQGPTGELFF
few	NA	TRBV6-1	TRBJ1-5	TGTGCCAGCAGGCAACAGGGAATTAGCAATCAGCCCCAGCATTTT	CASRQQGISNQPQHF
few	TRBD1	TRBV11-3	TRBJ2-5	TGTGCCAGCAGCTACTCCTCCGGGACAGGGTTTGGCGGGACCCAGTACTTC	CASSYSSGTGFGGTQYF
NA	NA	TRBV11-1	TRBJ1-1	TGTGCCAGCAGTCCCGGACACCCGAACACTGAAGCTTTCTTT	CASSPGHPNTEAFF
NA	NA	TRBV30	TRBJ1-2	TGTGCCTGGAGGCTTCCGGGGTTCGGCTATGGCTACACCTTC	CAWRLPGFGYGYTF
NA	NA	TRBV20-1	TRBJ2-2	TGCAGTGCTGGGGGGGGCCGCCGGGGTGGGGAGCTGTTTTTT	CSAGGGRRGGELFF
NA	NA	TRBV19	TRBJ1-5	TGTGCCAGTACCACCAGGTGGGTGCAGGGCAATCAGCCCCAGCATTTT	CASTTRWVQGNQPQHF
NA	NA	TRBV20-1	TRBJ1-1	TGCAGTGCCCCCCGTACGGGGGACACTGAAGCTTTCTTT	CSAPRTGDTEAFF
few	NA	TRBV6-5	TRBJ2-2	TGTGCCAGCAGTTATACGCGGGGACACACCGGGGAGCTGTTTTTT	CASSYTRGHTGELFF
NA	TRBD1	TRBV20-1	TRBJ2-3	TGCAGTGCCAGTACGGGACAGCTAGGGGAGGATACGCAGTATTTT	CSASTGQLGEDTQYF
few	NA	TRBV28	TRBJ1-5	TGTGCCAGCAGTTTGCTTGTTAAGGGAAATCAGCCCCAGCATTTT	CASSLLVKGNQPQHF
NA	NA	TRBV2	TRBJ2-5	TGTGCCAGCATCGGGGGAGGAGAGACCCAGTACTTC	CASIGGGETQYF
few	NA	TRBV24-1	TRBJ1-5	TGTGCCACCAGTGAGGGAGCACGGGGCAATCAGCCCCAGCATTTT	CATSEGARGNQPQHF
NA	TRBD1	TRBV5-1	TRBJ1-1	TGCGCCAGCAGCTCGAGGACAGGGGGCAATACTGAAGCTTTCTTT	CASSSRTGGNTEAFF
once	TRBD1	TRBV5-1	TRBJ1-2	TGCGCCAGCAGCTTGGAACAGGGGTTAGGTGTGGGCTATGGCTACACCTTC	CASSLEQGLGVGYGYTF
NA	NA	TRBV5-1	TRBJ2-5	TGCGCCAGCAGCTTGGGGGACCCCGGAAGCGGCAGGGTTGGGTACTTC	CASSLGDPGSGRVGYF
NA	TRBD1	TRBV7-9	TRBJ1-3	TGTGCCAGCAGCACGGACAGGGCGTCTGGAAACACCATATATTTT	CASSTDRASGNTIYF
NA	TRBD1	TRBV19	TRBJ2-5	TGTGCCAGTAGTATAGGGGGGACAGGGGGCCACCAAGAGACCCAGTACTTC	CASSIGGTGGHQETQYF
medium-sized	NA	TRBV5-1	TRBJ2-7	TGCGCCAGCAGCGCCTCCCTCAGGCCCCACGAGCAGTACTTC	CASSASLRPHEQYF
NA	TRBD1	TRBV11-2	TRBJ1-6	TGTGCCAGCAGCTCCCCCCGACAGGGACTCGGGACACCCCTCCACTTT	CASSSPRQGLGTPLHF
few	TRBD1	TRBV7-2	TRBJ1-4	TGTGCCAGCAGCTTAACAGGGGATGGTGGTGAAAAACTGTTTTTT	CASSLTGDGGEKLFF
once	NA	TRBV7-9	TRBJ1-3	TGTGCCAGCAGCTTAACTTGGAGCTCTGGAAACACCATATATTTT	CASSLTWSSGNTIYF
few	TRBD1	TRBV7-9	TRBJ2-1	TGTGCCAGCAAGGCAGGGGGCGCCTACAATGAGCAGTTCTTC	CASKAGGAYNEQFF
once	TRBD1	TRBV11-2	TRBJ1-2	TGTGCCAGCAGCGCCGACAGGGGAAGTACCTATGGCTACACCTTC	CASSADRGSTYGYTF
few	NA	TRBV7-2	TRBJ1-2	TGTGCCAGCAGCTTAGATGGGCAGGCGGCTGGCTACACCTTC	CASSLDGQAAGYTF